Listed here is a single T cell receptor beta chain. The sample is drawn from a study of blood T cell repertoires in COVID-19. Study overall: The origin of the acute and convalescent COVID-19 samples was the United States, Italy and Spain. PBMCs, B-cell-depleted T cells, or T cells were the source of the cDNA or gDNA that made up the material.

Sequencing was performed with immunoSEQ multiplex PCR; in TCRdb, only in-frame clones are kept and a portion is missing. The table lists around 150,000 clones, roughly four fifths of them singletons. This sequence originates from a human donor in a cohort sampled during active COVID-19. The sequenced sample consisted of peripheral blood.

CDR3 DNA: TGTGCCAGCAGCCTTGGGCCCGAGCAGTTCTTC. Translating gives CASSLGPEQFF. The chain links TRBV5-6 to TRBJ2-1, with unresolved D. CDR3 length: 11 residues. V was clipped by 4 bases and J by 10 bases, with 9 bases between them. Germline-derived CDR1 and CDR2 are SGHDT and YYEEEE.